The 23 T cell receptor beta chains listed next were all sequenced from one sample in a study of OX40 agonist ivuxolimab in advanced cancers. Here immunoSEQ multiplex PCR was the method, and the copy in TCRdb shows in-frame clones only, minus some. The profile shows 85,000 to 100,000 clones, approximately 85% of them singletons. The sample consisted of CD4+ or CD8+ T cells sorted from blood, taken in a trial of the OX40 agonist ivuxolimab. The receptor source for this set is an adult with an advanced solid tumor such as melanoma, head and neck, liver or kidney cancer.

The chain employs TRBV9 and TRBJ1-4; D possibly corresponds to TRBD1 (6 bases). Between the trimmed V and J ends, which lost 2 bases and 3 bases, there was a span of 14 bases. Germline values: CDR1 SGDLS, CDR2 YYNGEE. The CDR3 has 16 amino acids. CDR3 coding DNA: TGTGCCAGCAGCGTGGGAGGGGAGGGGGCTAATGAAAAACTGTTTTTT. It specifies CASSVGGEGANEKLFF.

The gene calls are TRBV7-6 and TRBJ2-7, with TRBD1 matching over 8 bases. V lost 1 base and J lost 0; bases outside the gene matches: 11. The CDR3 contains 18 residues. The V gene's germline CDR1 is SGHVS and CDR2 FNYEAQ. CDR3 region: CASSLGAGTGLDSYEQYF. The CDR3 bases are TGTGCCAGCAGCTTAGGGGCCGGGACAGGCCTTGACTCCTACGAGCAGTACTTC.

The genes are TRBV9 and TRBJ2-5, with 8 bases lining up with TRBD2. The CDR3 has 15 amino acids. V shed 2 bases, J shed 5 bases, and the junction held 8 bases outside the gene matches. CDR1 and CDR2 (germline): SGDLS, YYNGEE. Here the CDR3 DNA reads TGTGCCAGCAGCGTTCAAGCGGGAGTTGAGGAGACCCAGTACTTC. Translation gives CASSVQAGVEETQYF.

The gene calls are TRBV6-5 and TRBJ1-5; perhaps TRBD1 as D (6 bases). Germline CDR1 reads MNHEY; CDR2 reads SVGAGI. V was cut by 5 bases and J by 8 bases, with 19 bases left in between. This CDR3 has 15 residues. The CDR3, as DNA: TGTGCCAGCAGTCCCTCGTCGGAGGGGGTTAAGCCCCAGCATTTT. This encodes CASSPSSEGVKPQHF.

The CDR3 DNA sequence: TGTGCCAGCTCACCACGACGGGAGGGCCTCTGGGCGGAGCTGTTTTTT. As protein: CASSPRREGLWAELFF. The chain employs TRBV18 and TRBJ2-2, with 8 bases matching TRBD2. V trimming: 1 base; J trimming: 10 bases; junction bases outside the gene matches: 11. The V gene's germline CDR1 is KGHSH and CDR2 LQKENI. The CDR3 runs to 16 residues.

The chain is built from TRBV4-1 and TRBJ2-5, with TRBD2 matching 12 bases. The V gene's germline CDR1 is MGHRA and CDR2 YSYEKL. The V segment lost 1 base and the J segment 2 bases; nucleotides outside the gene matches: 14. The CDR3 runs to 20 residues. The CDR3 DNA sequence: TGCGCCAGCAGCCAAGGAAAGTCTAGCGGGAGGGTGGGGCCACAAGAGACCCAGTACTTC. This encodes CASSQGKSSGRVGPQETQYF.

The chain joins TRBV18 to TRBJ2-7; the D gene is possibly TRBD1 (6 bases). Germline loops: CDR1 KGHSH, CDR2 LQKENI. This CDR3 is 14 amino acids long. The V and J ends lost 3 bases and 2 bases respectively, with 11 bases between them. The CDR3 loop is CASSPQTGAYEQYF. CDR3 coding DNA: TGTGCCAGCTCACCGCAGACAGGAGCCTACGAGCAGTACTTC.

In this sample, this clone turned up once. V is TRBV19 and J is TRBJ2-2, with D possibly TRBD2 on 7 matching bases. The V and J ends lost 8 bases and 6 bases respectively, with 16 bases between them. This CDR3 has 14 amino acids. Per germline, CDR1 LNHDA and CDR2 SQIVND (reference sequence). Written as DNA, the CDR3 is TGTGCCAGTCGGGGGGCGCGGGTCGCCGGGGAGCTGTTTTTT. It codes for CASRGARVAGELFF. Together with reference TRBV19 and TRBJ2-2, the CDR3 gives the full variable domain: DGGITQSPKYLFRKEGQNVTLSCEQNLNHDAMYWYRQDPGQGLRLIYYSQIVNDFQKGDIAEGYSVSREKKESFPLTVTSAQKNPTAFYLCASRGARVAGELFFGEGSRLTVL.

V and J are TRBV28 and TRBJ1-5; 7 bases align to TRBD1. The CDR3 totals 15 residues. After removal of 2 bases from V and 5 bases from J, the junction contained 6 bases not matched to a gene. The germline V gene encodes CDR1 MDHEN and CDR2 SYDVKM. Written as DNA, the CDR3 is TGTGCCAGCAGTTTAGGAGGGGGCGGTTATCAGCCCCAGCATTTT. As protein: CASSLGGGGYQPQHF.

The CDR3 coding sequence is TGTGCCAGTACCCCCACCGCGGGGGCAGGGTATGGCTACACCTTC. Amino acids: CASTPTAGAGYGYTF. V usage is TRBV19 and J usage is TRBJ1-2, with D perhaps TRBD1 (6 bases). This CDR3 is 15 amino acids long. The V gene lost 7 bases and the J gene lost 5 bases, with 20 bases spanning the gap. CDR1 and CDR2 (germline): LNHDA, SQIVND (reference sequence).

The rearrangement links TRBV18 to TRBJ2-5; D is possibly TRBD1 (5 bases). The CDR3 runs to 16 residues. CDR1 and CDR2 from the germline V gene are KGHSH and LQKENI. Trimming removed 3 bases at V and 2 bases at J, with 16 bases between. The CDR3 here is CASSPETDSAQETQYF. CDR3 bases: TGTGCCAGCTCACCGGAGACAGACTCTGCTCAAGAGACCCAGTACTTC. The full variable domain, in which reference TRBV18 and TRBJ2-5 provide the parts outside the CDR3, is NAGVMQNPRHLVRRRGQEARLRCSPMKGHSHVYWYRQLPEEGLKFMVYLQKENIIDESGMPKERFSAEFPKEGPSILRIQQVVRGDSAAYFCASSPETDSAQETQYFGPGTRLLVL.

The table lists this clone with a count of one. This chain uses TRBV6-4 with TRBJ2-3, with TRBD1 matching 8 bases. In germline, CDR1 is MRHNA, CDR2 SNTAGT. Unmatched junction bases numbered 4, after V lost 11 bases and J lost 6 bases. This CDR3 is built from 11 residues. The DNA for the CDR3 is TGTGCCGGACAGGGTAGTGATACGCAGTATTTT. As protein: CAGQGSDTQYF.

The chain links TRBV11-2 to TRBJ2-1; 8 nucleotides align to TRBD1. The V segment lost 5 bases and the J segment 8 bases; nucleotides outside the gene matches: 11. Looked up from germline, CDR1 is SGHAT and CDR2 is FQNNGV. This CDR3 is built from 15 residues. The CDR3: CASSPNGQGVYEQFF. Here the CDR3 DNA reads TGTGCCAGCAGCCCAAATGGACAGGGAGTCTATGAGCAGTTCTTC.

This chain links TRBV7-9 with TRBJ1-5, with D tentatively TRBD1 (5 bases). V lost 2 bases, J lost 7 bases, and 15 bases lay in between. CDR3 size: 15 residues. Germline CDR1 SEHNR, CDR2 FQNEAQ (reference sequence). The CDR3 DNA follows: TGTGCCAGCAGCTTATCCGGGACTTCACCCCAGCCCCAGCATTTT. Protein: CASSLSGTSPQPQHF. Full variable domain (outside the CDR3, taken from reference TRBV7-9 and TRBJ1-5): DTGVSQNPRHKITKRGQNVTFRCDPISEHNRLYWYRQTLGQGPEFLTYFQNEAQLEKSRLLSDRFSAERPKGSFSTLEIQRTEQGDSAMYLCASSLSGTSPQPQHFGDGTRLSIL.

The V and J genes are TRBV5-1 and TRBJ2-1, with TRBD1 matching 10 bases. This CDR3 comprises 15 residues. V was clipped by 4 bases and J by 6 bases; unmatched bases: 7. CDR1 and CDR2 from the germline V gene are SGHRS and YFSETQ. The CDR3 nucleotides are TGCGCCAGCAGCGACCGGGACAGGGGCGTCAATGAGCAGTTCTTC. It is translated as CASSDRDRGVNEQFF. Complete variable domain (other parts from reference TRBV5-1 and TRBJ2-1): KAGVTQTPRYLIKTRGQQVTLSCSPISGHRSVSWYQQTPGQGLQFLFEYFSETQRNKGNFPGRFSGRQFSNSRSEMNVSTLELGDSALYLCASSDRDRGVNEQFFGPGTRLTVL.

Remarks on this clone: Distinct nucleotide sequences in the sample also encode this CDR3. The rearrangement uses TRBV30 and TRBJ2-3; weak D call: TRBD1 (5 bases). CDR3 length: 14 amino acids. Germline V gene data show CDR1 as GTSNPN and CDR2 as SVGIG (reference sequence). V gave up 0 bases and J gave up 4 bases, with 11 bases separating them. The CDR3 sequence: CAWSVGVAADTQYF. The CDR3 region has the DNA TGTGCCTGGAGTGTAGGGGTAGCAGCAGATACGCAGTATTTT.

This sequence joins TRBV5-1 and TRBJ2-7; a weak D match, TRBD1 (6 bases). CDR3 size: 13 residues. CDR1 is SGHRS, CDR2 YFSETQ, per germline. V was pared by 4 bases and J by 2 bases, with 10 bases between. The chain's CDR3 is CASSEDSAYEQYF. In DNA, the CDR3 is TGCGCCAGCAGCGAGGACAGCGCCTACGAGCAGTACTTC. Supplemented by reference TRBV5-1 and TRBJ2-7, the full variable domain reads KAGVTQTPRYLIKTRGQQVTLSCSPISGHRSVSWYQQTPGQGLQFLFEYFSETQRNKGNFPGRFSGRQFSNSRSEMNVSTLELGDSALYLCASSEDSAYEQYFGPGTRLTVT.

The chain recombines TRBV6-6 with TRBJ1-2, with TRBD1 matching 8 bases. V was pared by 2 bases and J by 5 bases, with 7 bases of the junction left unmatched. CDR3 length: 15 amino acids. CDR1 is MNHNY, CDR2 SVGAGI, per germline (reference sequence). The DNA of the CDR3 is TGTGCCAGCAGTTACATCGGGACAGGCATTTATGGCTACACCTTC. As protein: CASSYIGTGIYGYTF.

This clone was observed a few times. V usage is TRBV7-9 and J usage is TRBJ1-4; D unclear. V gave up 4 bases and J gave up 2 bases, with 17 bases separating them. From germline, CDR1 is SEHNR and CDR2 FQNEAQ (reference sequence). The CDR3 consists of 17 residues. The CDR3 loop is CASSSKILLGTNEKLFF. The CDR3 DNA reads as TGTGCCAGCAGCTCCAAGATCCTCCTTGGGACTAATGAAAAACTGTTTTTT.

The chain joins TRBV19 to TRBJ2-4; TRBD2 matches at 10 bases. This CDR3 is 21 amino acids long. Losses at the gene ends were 1 base for V and 3 bases for J; bases not matched to a gene: 18. Germline CDR1 and CDR2: LNHDA and SQIVND (reference sequence). CDR3 bases: TGTGCCAGTAGTATAGGACTCCCCTATTGGAGCGGGAGGGAGGGCAAAAACATTCAGTACTTC. Translated: CASSIGLPYWSGREGKNIQYF.

The chain couples TRBV6-7 to TRBJ1-2, with D perhaps matching TRBD1 (5 bases). TRBV6-7 is identified as an open reading frame with a role that is uncertain. The CDR3 runs to 16 residues. Trimming left V 8 bases short and J 2 bases short, with 21 bases between. This chain's CDR3 is CASQTKAGRQNYGYTF. In nucleotides, the CDR3 is TGTGCCAGCCAAACGAAGGCGGGACGGCAAAACTATGGCTACACCTTC.

The J gene is TRBJ2-1, the V gene TRBV30; D is ambiguous. Germline lookup yields CDR1 GTSNPN and CDR2 SVGIG (reference sequence). This CDR3 comprises 14 residues. Trimming stripped 2 bases from V and 0 bases from J, with 8 bases between. The CDR3 bases are TGTGCCTGGAGTATCAGAAGCTCCTACAATGAGCAGTTCTTC. Translated, it gives CAWSIRSSYNEQFF. Supplemented by reference TRBV30 and TRBJ2-1, the full variable domain reads SQTIHQWPATLVQPVGSPLSLECTVEGTSNPNLYWYRQAAGRGLQLLFYSVGIGQISSEVPQNLSASRPQDRQFILSSKKLLLSDSGFYLCAWSIRSSYNEQFFGPGTRLTVL.

There are a few counts of this clone. V and J are TRBV11-2 and TRBJ2-6; D tentatively fits TRBD1 or TRBD2 (6 bases each). The CDR3 extends over 18 amino acids. Germline V gene data show CDR1 as SGHAT and CDR2 as FQNNGV. Trimming pared 5 bases from V and 1 base from J, leaving 18 bases between. CDR3 in DNA: TGTGCCAGCAGCCCAGGCACGGGGGCTATTTCTGGGGCCAACGTCCTGACTTTC. Protein: CASSPGTGAISGANVLTF.